This T cell receptor beta chain was recovered during a study of blood T cell repertoires in COVID-19. Method: immunoSEQ multiplex PCR; TCRdb's copy keeps in-frame clones and lacks some. The sample shows over 200,000 clones, 65% to 85% of them seen only once. The V end lost 4 bases, the J end lost 0 bases, and 11 bases lay between the germline ends. Germline lookup yields CDR1 SEHNR and CDR2 FQNEAQ (reference sequence). The CDR3 contains 15 residues. The Seattle patients, enrolled during active infection, were followed longitudinally. Sample: peripheral blood. The TCR sequence derives from a woman younger than 45 with COVID-19, enrolled during active disease. This sequence joins TRBV7-9 and TRBJ2-3, with a weak D call TRBD1 (6 bases). CDR3: CASSSTGLSTDTQYF. CDR3 sequence (DNA): TGTGCCAGCAGCTCCACAGGGCTTAGCACAGATACGCAGTATTTT.